The 21 T cell receptor beta chains below come from one sample, sequenced in a study of CXCR3-negative and CXCR3-positive naive CD8 T cells (dated by TCRdb to about 2019). The sequencing machine was a NextSeq 550. The Human TCR Profiling Kit (MiLaboratory) was used to prepare UMI-labeled 5' RACE TRB cDNA libraries. After the reads were reprocessed by TCRdb, one entry was made per CDR3 protein sequence, with no DNA. The sample's table covers tens of thousands of distinct CDR3 sequences. Together, the top ten hold about 1.6% of the sample. The sample was naive CXCR3- CD8+ T cells from blood. The meaning of the sample's cell subset or site label: CD45RO-CCR7+CD27+CD95- naive CD8+ T cells lacking CXCR3 (TNR3-). These TCRs come from a human donor in good health. Some clones in this sample may be carry-over from other donors' samples.

This rearrangement joins TRBV9 to TRBJ1-3; the D gene TCRdb calls, TRBD1, cannot be checked with no DNA. The CDR3 consists of 16 residues. CDR1 and CDR2 from the germline V gene are SGDLS and YYNGEE. CDR3 sequence reads: CASSVGQISSGNTIYF.

This chain links TRBV7-6 with TRBJ1-5; TCRdb's D call, TRBD1, is unchecked because there is no DNA. Germline V gene lookup returns CDR1 SGHVS and CDR2 FNYEAQ. This CDR3 contains 13 residues. Here the CDR3 reads CASSETGNQPQHF.

V is TRBV5-1 and J is TRBJ2-2. The CDR3 runs to 15 residues. Germline V gene lookup returns CDR1 SGHRS and CDR2 YFSETQ. The CDR3 loop reads CASSSGALNTGELFF.

The rearrangement uses TRBV27 and TRBJ2-1; TCRdb gives TRBD1 as the D gene, but with no DNA this cannot be confirmed. CDR3 length: 13 amino acids. The germline V gene has CDR1 MNHEY and CDR2 SMNVEV (reference sequence). The chain's CDR3 is CASSETGTHEQFF.

This rearrangement joins TRBV7-9 to TRBJ2-3. The CDR3 loop spans 14 amino acids. Germline CDR1 SEHNR, CDR2 FQNEAQ (reference sequence). This CDR3 reads CASSSTASTDTQYF.

This sequence joins TRBV4-3 and TRBJ1-2. CDR1 LGHNA and CDR2 YSLEER come from the germline V gene. The CDR3 loop spans 15 amino acids. CDR3 in amino acids: CASSQDQYSHYGYTF.

The V call is TRBV12-3 or TRBV12-4, the J call TRBJ2-3. The CDR3 spans 13 residues. CDR3 protein: CASSLLIRDTQYF.

The rearrangement uses TRBV24-1 and TRBJ2-1; TCRdb reports TRBD2, a call that lacks DNA to check it against. In germline, CDR1 is KGHDR, CDR2 SFDVKD. This CDR3 contains 13 residues. The CDR3 loop is CATTGGMDDGQFF.

J is TRBJ2-3 and V is TRBV5-5; TCRdb's D gene call, TRBD2, goes unchecked for lack of DNA. The CDR3 spans 18 residues. Germline CDR1 SGHKS, CDR2 YYEKEE (reference sequence). The CDR3 protein is CASSGTVEAGGLTDTQYF.

The CDR3 loop reads CSAREGWGQPQHF. The rearrangement joins TRBV20-1 to TRBJ1-5. This CDR3 has 13 residues. The germline CDR1 and CDR2 sequences are DFQATT and SNEGSKA (reference sequence).

This chain joins TRBV18 and TRBJ2-1; TCRdb returns TRBD2, unconfirmable since there is no DNA. Germline-derived CDR1 and CDR2 are KGHSH and LQKENI. The CDR3 consists of 16 residues. This chain's CDR3 is CASSPSGLANYNEQFF.

The chain is built from TRBV14 and TRBJ2-5; as DNA is missing, the TRBD1 call by TCRdb cannot be tested. CDR1 is SGHDN and CDR2 is FVKESK in the germline V gene. This CDR3 contains 22 residues. CDR3 sequence: CASSQDIVSMGALLAGEETQYF.

This sequence joins TRBV7-2 and TRBJ2-5; TCRdb's D gene call, TRBD1, goes unchecked for lack of DNA. Germline assignment: CDR1 SGHTA and CDR2 FQGNSA. The CDR3 contains 15 residues. CDR3 in amino acids: CASSLYGGDGETQYF.

The chain carries TRBV6-2 or TRBV6-3 and TRBJ2-6. This CDR3 comprises 14 residues. Germline loops: CDR1 MNHEY, CDR2 SVGEGT. This CDR3 reads CASDGFSGANVLTF.

This chain uses TRBV7-6 with TRBJ2-1; the TCRdb call, TRBD1, lacks DNA for checking. The CDR3 consists of 14 residues. Germline loops: CDR1 SGHVS, CDR2 FNYEAQ. The CDR3 loop reads CASSPWSRGDEQFF.

The chain employs TRBV9 and TRBJ1-5; no DNA is available, so the TRBD1 call from TCRdb remains unchecked. Germline V gene lookup returns CDR1 SGDLS and CDR2 YYNGEE. The length of the CDR3 is 16 residues. The CDR3 sequence is CASSRTGDNSNQPQHF.

The chain joins TRBV4-1 to TRBJ2-2. The CDR3 extends over 17 amino acids. Germline V gene data show CDR1 as MGHRA and CDR2 as YSYEKL. Here the CDR3 reads CASSQDEARPNTGELFF.

The chain combines TRBV29-1 with TRBJ2-5; absent DNA, TCRdb's TRBD1 call cannot be checked. The germline V gene has CDR1 SQVTM and CDR2 ANQGSEA. This CDR3 contains 12 residues. The CDR3 here is CSAPGGDQTQYF.

The J gene is TRBJ1-5, the V gene TRBV5-1. Looked up from germline, CDR1 is SGHRS and CDR2 is YFSETQ. The CDR3 has 17 residues. The CDR3 region is CASSLGARGDSNQPQHF.

The chain links TRBV7-2 to TRBJ2-7; TCRdb designates TRBD1, a call that cannot be tested without DNA. The CDR3 runs 13 residues. Germline V gene data show CDR1 as SGHTA and CDR2 as FQGNSA. CDR3 region: CASRGQSSYEQYF.

The chain carries TRBV28 and TRBJ1-4; the TCRdb D gene call, TRBD1, has no DNA to confirm it. Germline lookup yields CDR1 MDHEN and CDR2 SYDVKM. The CDR3 runs to 12 residues. This chain's CDR3 is CASRQVNEKLFF.